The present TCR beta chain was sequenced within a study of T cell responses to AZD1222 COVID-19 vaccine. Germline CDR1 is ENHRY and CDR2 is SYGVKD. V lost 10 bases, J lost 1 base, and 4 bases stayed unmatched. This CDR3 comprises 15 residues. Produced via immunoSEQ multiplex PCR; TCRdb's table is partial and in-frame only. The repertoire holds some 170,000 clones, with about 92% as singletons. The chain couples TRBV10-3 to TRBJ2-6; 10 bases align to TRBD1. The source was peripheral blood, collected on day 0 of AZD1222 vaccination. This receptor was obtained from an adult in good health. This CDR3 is CATGTGVSGANVLTF. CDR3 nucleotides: TGTGCCACCGGGACAGGGGTTTCTGGGGCCAACGTCCTGACTTTC.